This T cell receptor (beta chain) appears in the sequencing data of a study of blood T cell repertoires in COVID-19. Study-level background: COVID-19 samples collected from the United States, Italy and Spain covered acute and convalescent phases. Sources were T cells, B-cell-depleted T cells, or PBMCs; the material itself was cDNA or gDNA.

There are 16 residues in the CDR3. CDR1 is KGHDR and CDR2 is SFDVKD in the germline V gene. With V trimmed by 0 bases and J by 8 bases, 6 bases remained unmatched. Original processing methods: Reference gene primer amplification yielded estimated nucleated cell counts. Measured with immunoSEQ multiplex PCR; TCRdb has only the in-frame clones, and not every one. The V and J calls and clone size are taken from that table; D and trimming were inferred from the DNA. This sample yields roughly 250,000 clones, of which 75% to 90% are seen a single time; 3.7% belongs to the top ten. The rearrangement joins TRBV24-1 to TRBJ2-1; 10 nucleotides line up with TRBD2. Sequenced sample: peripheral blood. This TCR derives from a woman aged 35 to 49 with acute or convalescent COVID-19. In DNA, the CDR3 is TGTGCCACCAGTGATTTGCAGCGGGGGGGCAGGGATGAGCAGTTCTTC. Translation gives CATSDLQRGGRDEQFF.